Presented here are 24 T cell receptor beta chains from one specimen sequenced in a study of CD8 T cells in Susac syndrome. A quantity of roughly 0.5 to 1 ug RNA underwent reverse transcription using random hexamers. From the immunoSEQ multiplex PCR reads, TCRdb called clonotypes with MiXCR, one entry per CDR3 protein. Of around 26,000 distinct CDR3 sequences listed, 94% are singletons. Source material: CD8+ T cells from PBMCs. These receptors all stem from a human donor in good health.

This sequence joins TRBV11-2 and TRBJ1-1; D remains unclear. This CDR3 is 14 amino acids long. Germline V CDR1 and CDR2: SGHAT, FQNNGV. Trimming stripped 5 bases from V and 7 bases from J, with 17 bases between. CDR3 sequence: CASSTRGPAYEAFF. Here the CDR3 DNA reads TGTGCCAGCAGCACGAGAGGGCCCGCCTATGAAGCTTTCTTT.

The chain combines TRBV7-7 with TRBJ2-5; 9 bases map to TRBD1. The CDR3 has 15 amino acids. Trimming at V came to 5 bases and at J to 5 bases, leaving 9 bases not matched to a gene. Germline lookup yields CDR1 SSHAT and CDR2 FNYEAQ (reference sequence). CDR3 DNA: TGTGCCAGCAGCGCGGGACAGGGCCTCCGGGAGACCCAGTACTTC. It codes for CASSAGQGLRETQYF.

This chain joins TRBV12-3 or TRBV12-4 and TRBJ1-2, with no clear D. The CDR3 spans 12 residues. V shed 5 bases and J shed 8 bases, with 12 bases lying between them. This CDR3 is CASSPPVGGYTF. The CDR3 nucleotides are TGTGCCAGCAGTCCCCCGGTGGGAGGCTACACCTTC.

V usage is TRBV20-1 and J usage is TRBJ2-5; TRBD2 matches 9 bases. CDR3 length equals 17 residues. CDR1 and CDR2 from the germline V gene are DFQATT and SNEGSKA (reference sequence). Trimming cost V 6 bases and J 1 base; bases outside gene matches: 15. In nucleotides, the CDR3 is TGCAGTGCCCATGTGCTGGGCGGGGGGGTAATCCAAGAGACCCAGTACTTC. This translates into CSAHVLGGGVIQETQYF.

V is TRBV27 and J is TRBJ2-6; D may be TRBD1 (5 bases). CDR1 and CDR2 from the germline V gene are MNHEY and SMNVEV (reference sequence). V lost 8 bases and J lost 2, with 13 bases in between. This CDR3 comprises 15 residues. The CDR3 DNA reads TGTGCCAGCTCCCCCCCAGGGACTGGGGCCAACGTCCTGACTTTC. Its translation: CASSPPGTGANVLTF. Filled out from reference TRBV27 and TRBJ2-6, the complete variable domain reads EAQVTQNPRYLITVTGKKLTVTCSQNMNHEYMSWYRQDPGLGLRQIYYSMNVEVTDKGDVPEGYKVSRKEKRNFPLILESPSPNQTSLYFCASSPPGTGANVLTFGAGSRLTVL.

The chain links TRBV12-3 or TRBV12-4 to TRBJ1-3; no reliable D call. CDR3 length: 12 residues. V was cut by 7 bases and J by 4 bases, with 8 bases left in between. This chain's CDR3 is CASTGVGNTIYF. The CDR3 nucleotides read TGTGCCAGCACCGGAGTAGGAAACACCATATATTTT.

The DNA for the CDR3 is TGCAGTGCTAGAGATCCTGGATTAGACACTGAAGCTTTCTTT. Its translation: CSARDPGLDTEAFF. The genes are TRBV20-1 and TRBJ1-1; D is unresolved. The length of the CDR3 is 14 residues. V lost 0 bases to trimming and J lost 3 bases, with 11 bases between them. Germline-derived CDR1 and CDR2 are DFQATT and SNEGSKA (reference sequence).

CDR3 in DNA: TGTGCCAGCAGTTCCTCCGGGACAGGTCCCTACGAGCAGTACTTC. This sequence encodes CASSSSGTGPYEQYF. V usage is TRBV6-2 or TRBV6-3 and J usage is TRBJ2-7; TRBD1 matches at 8 bases. The CDR3 has 15 amino acids. The germline gives CDR1 MNHEY, CDR2 SVGEGT. Trimming cost V 4 bases and J 2 bases; bases outside gene matches: 7.

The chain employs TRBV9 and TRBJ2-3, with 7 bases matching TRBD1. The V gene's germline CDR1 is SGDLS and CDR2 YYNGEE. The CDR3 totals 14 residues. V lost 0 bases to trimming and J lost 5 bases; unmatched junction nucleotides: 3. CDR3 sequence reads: CASSVEGGLDTQYF. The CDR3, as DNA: TGTGCCAGCAGCGTAGAAGGGGGCCTAGATACGCAGTATTTT.

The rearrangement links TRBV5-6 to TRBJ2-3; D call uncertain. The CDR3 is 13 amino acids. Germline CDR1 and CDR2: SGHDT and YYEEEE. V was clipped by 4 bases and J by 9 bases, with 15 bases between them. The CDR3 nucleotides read TGTGCCAGCAGCCTACTAAGTCGTGGGACGCAGTATTTT. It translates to CASSLLSRGTQYF.

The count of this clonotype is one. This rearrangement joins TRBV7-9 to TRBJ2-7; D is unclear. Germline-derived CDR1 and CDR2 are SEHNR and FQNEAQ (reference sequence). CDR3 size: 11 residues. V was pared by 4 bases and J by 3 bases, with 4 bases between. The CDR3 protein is CASSWGYEQYF. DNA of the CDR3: TGTGCCAGCAGCTGGGGCTACGAGCAGTACTTC.

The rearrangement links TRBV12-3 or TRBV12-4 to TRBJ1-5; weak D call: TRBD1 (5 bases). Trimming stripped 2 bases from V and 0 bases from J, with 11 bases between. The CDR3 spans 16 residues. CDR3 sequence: CASSLTTVYSNQPQHF. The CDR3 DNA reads TGTGCCAGCAGTTTAACGACAGTCTATAGCAATCAGCCCCAGCATTTT.

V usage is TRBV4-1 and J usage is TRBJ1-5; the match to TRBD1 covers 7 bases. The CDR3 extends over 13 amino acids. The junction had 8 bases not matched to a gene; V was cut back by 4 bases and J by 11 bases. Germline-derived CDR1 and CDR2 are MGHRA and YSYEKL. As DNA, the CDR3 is TGCGCCAGCAGCCCTCCGGGACAGTTTTCCCAGCATTTT. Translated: CASSPPGQFSQHF.

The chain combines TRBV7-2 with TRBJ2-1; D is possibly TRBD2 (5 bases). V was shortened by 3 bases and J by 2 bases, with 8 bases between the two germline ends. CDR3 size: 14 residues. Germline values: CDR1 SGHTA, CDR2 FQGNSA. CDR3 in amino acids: CASSFSGAYNEQFF. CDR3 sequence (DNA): TGTGCCAGCAGCTTCAGCGGAGCCTACAATGAGCAGTTCTTC.

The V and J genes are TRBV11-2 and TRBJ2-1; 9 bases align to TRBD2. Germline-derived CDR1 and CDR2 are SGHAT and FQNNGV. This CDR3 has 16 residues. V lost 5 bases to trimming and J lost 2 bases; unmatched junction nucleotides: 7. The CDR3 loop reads CASSPPSGEPYNEQFF. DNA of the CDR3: TGTGCCAGCAGCCCTCCTAGCGGGGAACCCTACAATGAGCAGTTCTTC.

The CDR3 loop reads CASSARQNTEAFF. The CDR3 bases are TGTGCCAGCAGCGCTAGACAGAACACTGAAGCTTTCTTT. This chain joins TRBV9 and TRBJ1-1; no clear D. The CDR3 length is 13 residues. CDR1 and CDR2 (germline): SGDLS, YYNGEE. Trimming shortened V by 3 bases and J by 1 base, and 7 bases separated the two germline ends.

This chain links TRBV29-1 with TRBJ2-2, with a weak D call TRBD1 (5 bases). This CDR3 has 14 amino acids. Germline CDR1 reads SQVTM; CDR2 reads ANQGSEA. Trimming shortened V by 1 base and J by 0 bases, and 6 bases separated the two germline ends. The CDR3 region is CSVEGGSNTGELFF. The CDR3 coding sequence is TGCAGCGTTGAAGGGGGCTCGAACACCGGGGAGCTGTTTTTT.

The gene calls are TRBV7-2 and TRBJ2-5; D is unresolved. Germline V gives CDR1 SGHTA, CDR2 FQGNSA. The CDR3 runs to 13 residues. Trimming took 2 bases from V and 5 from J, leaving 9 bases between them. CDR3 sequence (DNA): TGTGCCAGCAGCTTAAATGACGGGGAGACCCAGTACTTC. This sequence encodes CASSLNDGETQYF.

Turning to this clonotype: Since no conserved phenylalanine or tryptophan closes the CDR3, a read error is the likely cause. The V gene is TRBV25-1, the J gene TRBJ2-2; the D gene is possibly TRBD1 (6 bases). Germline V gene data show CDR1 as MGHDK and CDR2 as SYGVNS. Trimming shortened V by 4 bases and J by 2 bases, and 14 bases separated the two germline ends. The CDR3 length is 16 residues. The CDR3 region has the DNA TGTGCCAGCAGTGTCCGTGGGGGCCTTAACACCGGGGAGCTGTTTTCT. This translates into CASSVRGGLNTGELFS.

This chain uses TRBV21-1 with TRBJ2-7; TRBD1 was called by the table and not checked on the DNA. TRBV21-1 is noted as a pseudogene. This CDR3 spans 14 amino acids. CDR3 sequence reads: CASSNWRQGNEQYF. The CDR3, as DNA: TGTGCCAGCAGCAATTGGAGACAGGGGAACGAGCAGTACTTC.

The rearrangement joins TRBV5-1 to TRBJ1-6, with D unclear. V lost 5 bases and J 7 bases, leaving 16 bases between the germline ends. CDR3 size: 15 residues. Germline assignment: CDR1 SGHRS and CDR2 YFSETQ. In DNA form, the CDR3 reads TGCGCCAGCAGGGCCCAGTTCGACGGAAATTCACCCCTCCACTTT. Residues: CASRAQFDGNSPLHF.

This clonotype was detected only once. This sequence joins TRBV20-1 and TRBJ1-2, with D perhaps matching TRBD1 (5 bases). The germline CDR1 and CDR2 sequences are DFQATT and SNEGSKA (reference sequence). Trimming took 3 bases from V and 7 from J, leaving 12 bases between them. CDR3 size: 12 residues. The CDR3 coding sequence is TGCAGTGCTAGTAGCAGGGATGGTGGCTACACCTTC. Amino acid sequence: CSASSRDGGYTF.

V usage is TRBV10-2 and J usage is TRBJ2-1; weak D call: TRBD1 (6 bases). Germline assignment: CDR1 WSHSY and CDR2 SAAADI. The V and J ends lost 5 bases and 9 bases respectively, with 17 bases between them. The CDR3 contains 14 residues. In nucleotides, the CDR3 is TGCGCCAGCAGTATGACAGGTATCTTGGGTGAGCAGTTCTTC. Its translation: CASSMTGILGEQFF.

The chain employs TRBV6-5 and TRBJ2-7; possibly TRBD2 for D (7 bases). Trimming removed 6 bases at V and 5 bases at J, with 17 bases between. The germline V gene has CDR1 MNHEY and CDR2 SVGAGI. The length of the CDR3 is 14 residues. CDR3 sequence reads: CASRREGGANEQYF. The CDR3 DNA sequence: TGTGCCAGCAGGAGGGAGGGGGGGGCCAACGAGCAGTACTTC.